This T cell receptor (beta chain) was sequenced in a study of blood T cell repertoires in COVID-19. Study in general: The United States, Italy and Spain were the sources of the acute and convalescent COVID-19 samples. T cells, B-cell-depleted T cells, or PBMCs provided the cDNA or gDNA that served as material.

Methods used by the authors: From reference gene primer amplification, estimates of nucleated cell counts were derived. The protocol was immunoSEQ multiplex PCR, while the TCRdb copy is restricted to in-frame clones and leaves out a portion. V and J calls and clone size are copied from that table; D and trimming were computed from the DNA. The table has about 180,000 clones, over 80% seen once; the top ten hold 7.6%. Seattle patients were enrolled during active infection and followed longitudinally. The V end lost 6 bases, the J end lost 11 bases, and 14 bases lay between the germline ends. In germline, CDR1 is DFQATT, CDR2 SNEGSKA (reference sequence). The CDR3 sequence is 11 residues long.

The V and J genes are TRBV20-1 and TRBJ1-5; D is unresolved. The clonotype was recovered from a woman between 70 and 85 years old with COVID-19, enrolled during active disease. The sample comprised peripheral blood. The CDR3 loop reads CSAPHISAQHF. The CDR3 nucleotides are TGCAGTGCCCCTCACATATCAGCCCAGCATTTT.